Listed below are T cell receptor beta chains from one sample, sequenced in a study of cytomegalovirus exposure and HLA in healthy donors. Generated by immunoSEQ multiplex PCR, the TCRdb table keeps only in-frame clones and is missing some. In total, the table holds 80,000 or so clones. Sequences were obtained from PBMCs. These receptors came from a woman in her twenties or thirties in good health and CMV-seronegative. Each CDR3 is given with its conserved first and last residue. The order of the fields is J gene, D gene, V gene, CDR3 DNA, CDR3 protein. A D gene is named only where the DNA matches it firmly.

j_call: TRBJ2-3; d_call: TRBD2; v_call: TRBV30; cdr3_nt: TGTGCCTGGAGCGGCTTAAGGCTAGCGGGGGGGAGCACAGATACGCAGTATTTT; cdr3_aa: CAWSGLRLAGGSTDTQYF
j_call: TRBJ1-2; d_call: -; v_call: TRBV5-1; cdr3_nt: TGCGCCAGCAGCTCCTCAGGGGCTGATGGCTACACCTTC; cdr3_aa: CASSSSGADGYTF
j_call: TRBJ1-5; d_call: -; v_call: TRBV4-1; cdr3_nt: TGCGCCAGCAGCCAAGAAATGGTCGCAGGGCTTCGTCAGCCCCAGCATTTT; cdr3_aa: CASSQEMVAGLRQPQHF
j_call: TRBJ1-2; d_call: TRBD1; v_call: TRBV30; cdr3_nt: TGTGCCGGGAGTGGAAAGGGGACAGGGAACTATGGCTACACCTTC; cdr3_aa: CAGSGKGTGNYGYTF
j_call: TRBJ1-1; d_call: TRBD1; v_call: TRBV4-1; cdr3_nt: TGCGCCAGCAGCCAAGAGGGACAGGGAGGGTTTTTAGCTTTCTTT; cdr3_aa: CASSQEGQGGFLAFF
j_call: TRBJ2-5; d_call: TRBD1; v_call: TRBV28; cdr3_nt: TGTGCCAGCAGTTCGCAGATGGGGACAGGTGCGGGGACCCAGTACTTC; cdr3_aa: CASSSQMGTGAGTQYF
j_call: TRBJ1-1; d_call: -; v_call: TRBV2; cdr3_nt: TGTGCCAGCAGGGACCGACCAGGGCCAAACACTGAAGCTTTCTTT; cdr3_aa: CASRDRPGPNTEAFF
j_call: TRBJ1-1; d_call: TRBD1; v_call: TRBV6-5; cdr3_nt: TGTGCCAGCAGTTACTCGAGCAGGGGGGACGCTGAAGCTTTCTTT; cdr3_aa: CASSYSSRGDAEAFF
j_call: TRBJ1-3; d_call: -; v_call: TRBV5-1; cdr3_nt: TGCGCCACCCAGGTGGAGGGGTGGCCTAGCTCTGGAAACACCATATATTTT; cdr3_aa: CATQVEGWPSSGNTIYF
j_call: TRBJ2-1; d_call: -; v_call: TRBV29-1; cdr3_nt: TGCAGCGTTGAAGATGTTCTTAGCTCCTACAATGAGCAGTTCTTC; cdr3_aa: CSVEDVLSSYNEQFF
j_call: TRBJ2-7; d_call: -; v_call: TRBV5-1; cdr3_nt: TGCGCCAGCAGCTTTACTAGCCTCCACGAGCAGTACTTC; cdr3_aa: CASSFTSLHEQYF
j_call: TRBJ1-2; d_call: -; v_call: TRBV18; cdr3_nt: TGTGCCAGCTCACCCGGTCCTAACTATGGCTACACCTTC; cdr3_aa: CASSPGPNYGYTF
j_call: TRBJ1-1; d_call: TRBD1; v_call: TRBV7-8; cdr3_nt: TGTGCCAGCAGCTCATCCGGGACAGGGGGAGTTTACACTGAAGCTTTCTTT; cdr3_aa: CASSSSGTGGVYTEAFF
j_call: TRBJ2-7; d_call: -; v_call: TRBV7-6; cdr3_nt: TGTGCCAGCAGTCGGGGTAGCGGCTACGAGCAGTACTTC; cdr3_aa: CASSRGSGYEQYF
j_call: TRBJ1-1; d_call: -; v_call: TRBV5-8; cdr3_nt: TGTGCCAGCAGCTTTTACAGGGAAGGCACTGAAGCTTTCTTT; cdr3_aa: CASSFYREGTEAFF
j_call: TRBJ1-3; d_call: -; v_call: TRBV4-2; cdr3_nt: TGTGCCAGCAGCCAAGACGCGGTCTCTGGAAACACCATATATTTT; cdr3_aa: CASSQDAVSGNTIYF
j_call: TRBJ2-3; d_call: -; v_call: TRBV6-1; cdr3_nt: TGTGCCAGCGGAATAAGCGGTAATACGCAGTATTTT; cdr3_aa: CASGISGNTQYF
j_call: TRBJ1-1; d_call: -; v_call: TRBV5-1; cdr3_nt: TGCGCCAGCAGCCCATCAGGGGAAGGGAATGAAGCTTTCTTT; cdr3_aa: CASSPSGEGNEAFF
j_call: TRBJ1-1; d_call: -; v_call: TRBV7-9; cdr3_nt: TGTGCCAGCAGCACCAGGCCAGGGGCTGAAGCTTTCTTT; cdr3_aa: CASSTRPGAEAFF
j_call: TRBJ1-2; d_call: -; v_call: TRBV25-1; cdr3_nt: TGTGCCAGCAGTGAATCCTCGTGGGCAGGCGGCTACACCTTC; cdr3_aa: CASSESSWAGGYTF
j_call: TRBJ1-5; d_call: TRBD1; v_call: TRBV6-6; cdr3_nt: TGTGCCAGCAGTTTGGACAGGGGGCATCAGCCCCAGCATTTT; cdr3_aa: CASSLDRGHQPQHF
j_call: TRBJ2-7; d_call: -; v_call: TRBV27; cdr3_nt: TGTGCCAGCAGTTCAAACAGGGTCCACGAGCAGTACTTC; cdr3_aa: CASSSNRVHEQYF
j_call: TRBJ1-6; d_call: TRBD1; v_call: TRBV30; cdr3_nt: TGTGCCTGGAGTTTCCAGGGGGCACGTTCACCCCTACACTTT; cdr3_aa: CAWSFQGARSPLHF
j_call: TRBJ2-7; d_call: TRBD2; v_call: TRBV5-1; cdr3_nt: TGCGCCAGCAGCTTGGCCGGGATAGCGGGGACCTACGAGCAGTACTTC; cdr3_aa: CASSLAGIAGTYEQYF
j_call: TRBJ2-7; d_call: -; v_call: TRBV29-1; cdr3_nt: TGCAGCGTTGAAAGAGGGAGCGACGAGCAGTACTTC; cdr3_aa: CSVERGSDEQYF
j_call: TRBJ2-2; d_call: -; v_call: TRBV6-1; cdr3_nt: TGTGCCAGCAGTGTACGTGGGTTGGCGGCCGGGGAGCTGTTTTTT; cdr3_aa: CASSVRGLAAGELFF
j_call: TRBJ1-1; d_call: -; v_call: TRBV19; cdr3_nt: TGTGCCTCCAGGAATAAGGATAGCACTGAAGCTTTCTTT; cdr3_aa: CASRNKDSTEAFF
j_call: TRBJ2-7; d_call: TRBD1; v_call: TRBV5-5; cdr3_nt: TGTGCCAGCAGCCCGCCATTCAAGGGACAGATGACCTACGAGCAGTACTTC; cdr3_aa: CASSPPFKGQMTYEQYF
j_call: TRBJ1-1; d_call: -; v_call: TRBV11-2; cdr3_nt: TGTGCCAGCAGGCTTGCCGGGGGATCGGGGAACACTGAAGCTTTCTTT; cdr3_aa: CASRLAGGSGNTEAFF